What follows describes a single TCR beta chain. A much larger clone is a single base away; this may be a read error. In a multiplex PCR, 32 V and 13 J primers amplified TCR beta CDR3. TCRdb reprocessed the multiplex PCR reads with MiXCR, giving one entry per CDR3 protein. The sample shows about 13,000 distinct CDR3 sequences, 23% of them seen only once. This sample is drawn from a study of immune heterogeneity within non-small cell lung tumors. Genomic DNA extracted from bulk tumor tissue served as template. A total of roughly 600 ng was used per sample. In surgery, several biopsies were collected from each primary tumor at widely spaced sites. The patients were newly diagnosed with non-small cell lung cancer, had not been treated, and had curative surgery. The sample taken for sequencing was lung tumor tissue. The receptor was derived from a man aged 45-60 years with non-small cell lung cancer.

The CDR3 DNA sequence: TGTGCCAGAAGTTACTTAGGGGGCGAAAAACTGTTTTTT. Amino acids: CARSYLGGEKLFF. The rearrangement uses TRBV6-2 or TRBV6-3 and TRBJ1-4, with 7 positions matching TRBD1. Germline V CDR1 and CDR2: MNHEY, SVGEGT. This CDR3 comprises 13 residues.